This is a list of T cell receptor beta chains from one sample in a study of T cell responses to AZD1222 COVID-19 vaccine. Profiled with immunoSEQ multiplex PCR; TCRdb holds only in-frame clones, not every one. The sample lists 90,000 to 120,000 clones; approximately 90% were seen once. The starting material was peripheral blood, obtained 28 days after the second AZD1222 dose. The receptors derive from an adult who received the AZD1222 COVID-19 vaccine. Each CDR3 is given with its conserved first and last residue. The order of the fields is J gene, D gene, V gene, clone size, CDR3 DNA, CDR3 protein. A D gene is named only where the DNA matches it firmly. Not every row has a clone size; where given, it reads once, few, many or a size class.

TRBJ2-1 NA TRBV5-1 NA TGCGCCAGCAGCTTGGTGGCGGGGAGCTCCTACAATGAGCAGTTCTTC CASSLVAGSSYNEQFF
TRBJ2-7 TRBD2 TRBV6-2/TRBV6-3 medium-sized TGTGCCAGCAGTTCTCCGCTAGCGGGAGGATTTCACCGCTACTACCACGAGCAGTACTTC CASSSPLAGGFHRYYHEQYF
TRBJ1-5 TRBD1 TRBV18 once TGTGCCAGCTCCACAGGGGCGAGTCAGCCCCAGCATTTT CASSTGASQPQHF
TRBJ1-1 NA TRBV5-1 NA TGCGCCAGCAGCTTGCCCTCGACGGGGGGGGAAGCTTTCTTT CASSLPSTGGEAFF
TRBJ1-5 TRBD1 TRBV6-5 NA TGTGCCAGCAGTCGAGGGACAGGGGCTCAGCCCCAGCATTTT CASSRGTGAQPQHF
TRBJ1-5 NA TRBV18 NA TGTGCCAGCTCACAGGCAGGAAGGAATCAGCCCCAGCATTTT CASSQAGRNQPQHF
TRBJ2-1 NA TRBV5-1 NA TGCGCCAGCAGCTTGGTTTCCGGGGTCAATGAGCAGTTCTTC CASSLVSGVNEQFF
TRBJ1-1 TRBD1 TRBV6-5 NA TGTGCCAGCAGTTCTAACAGGGGGATGGACACTGAAGCTTTCTTT CASSSNRGMDTEAFF
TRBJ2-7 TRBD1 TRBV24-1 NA TGTGCCACCAGTGATGGGGCAGGGGGAAGGCGCTACGAGCAGTACTTC CATSDGAGGRRYEQYF
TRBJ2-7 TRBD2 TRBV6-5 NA TGTGCCAGCAGTTACTCTAGCGGGGGTACCTACGAGCAGTACTTC CASSYSSGGTYEQYF
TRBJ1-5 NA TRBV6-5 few TGTGCCAGCAAAGGGGGGCAAAGCAATCAGCCCCAGCATTTT CASKGGQSNQPQHF
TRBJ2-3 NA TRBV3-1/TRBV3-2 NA TGTGCCAGCAGCCAAGCTGGGGTTGGCACAGATACGCAGTATTTT CASSQAGVGTDTQYF
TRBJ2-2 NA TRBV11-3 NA TGTGCCAGCAGCCCCCGGCAGAGCACCGGGGAGCTGTTTTTT CASSPRQSTGELFF
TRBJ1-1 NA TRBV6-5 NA TGTGCCAGCAGTTATGATACGTACAGGGCCGGAACTGAAGCTTTCTTT CASSYDTYRAGTEAFF
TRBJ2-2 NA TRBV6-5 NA TGTGCCAGCAGTTACTTCGCTAGCAGCACCGGGGAGCTGTTTTTT CASSYFASSTGELFF
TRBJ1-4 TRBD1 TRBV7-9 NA TGTGCCAGCAGCCCCTCCGGGACAGGGGGTGAAAAACTGTTTTTT CASSPSGTGGEKLFF
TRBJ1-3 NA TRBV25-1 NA TGTGCCAGCAGTGAAGGGTACGGCGCCATATATTTT CASSEGYGAIYF
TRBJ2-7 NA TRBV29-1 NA TGCAGCGTTGGGGACCTCTACGAGCAGTACTTC CSVGDLYEQYF
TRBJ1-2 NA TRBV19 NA TGTGCCAGTAGTATAGTTGGATCTTCTAACTATGGCTACACCTTC CASSIVGSSNYGYTF
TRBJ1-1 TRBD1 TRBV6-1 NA TGTGCCAGCAGTGACAGGGGGCGCGGTGCCGGAGCTTTCTTT CASSDRGRGAGAFF
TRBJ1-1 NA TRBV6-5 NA TGTGCCAGCAGTCTCCATCCCGGAATGAACACTGAAGCTTTCTTT CASSLHPGMNTEAFF
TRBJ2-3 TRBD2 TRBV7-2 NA TGTGCCAGCAGCTTACTACCGGGAGGTGGTACAGATACGCAGTATTTT CASSLLPGGGTDTQYF
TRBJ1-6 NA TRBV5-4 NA TGTGCCAGCAGCTTGGGACAGGTAGAAAATTCACCCCTCCACTTT CASSLGQVENSPLHF
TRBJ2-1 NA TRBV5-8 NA TGTGCCAGCAGCTTGTTCCGGGGCAATGAGCAGTTCTTC CASSLFRGNEQFF
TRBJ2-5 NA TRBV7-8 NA TGTGCCAGCAGCAACGGCCTATCCGAGACCCAGTACTTC CASSNGLSETQYF
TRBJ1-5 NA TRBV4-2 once TGTGCCAGCAGCCAAGAAGGGTTCGGTCAGCCCCAGCATTTT CASSQEGFGQPQHF
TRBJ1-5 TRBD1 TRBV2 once TGTGCCAGCAGTGAAGGGGACAGGGGAGGACAGCCCCAGCATTTT CASSEGDRGGQPQHF
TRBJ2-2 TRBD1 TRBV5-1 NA TGCGCCAGCAGCTTGGAAGGGGGCGCGTCCGGGGAGCTGTTTTTT CASSLEGGASGELFF
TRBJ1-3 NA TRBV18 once TGTGCCAGCTCACCAAGATACGGGTCTGGAAACACCATATATTTT CASSPRYGSGNTIYF
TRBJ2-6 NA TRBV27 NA TGTGCCAGCAGTTCCCAGGGGGGGGCCTCTGGGGCCAACGTCCTGACTTTC CASSSQGGASGANVLTF
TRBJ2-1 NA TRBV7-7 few TGTGCTAGCAGCTTGTCCAACGGGGGCCACAATGAGCAGTTCTTC CASSLSNGGHNEQFF
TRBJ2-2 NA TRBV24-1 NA TGTGCCACCAGTGATTTAGTATACGGGACGCCGGCGTTTCCGAACACCGGGGAGCTGTTTTTT CATSDLVYGTPAFPNTGELFF
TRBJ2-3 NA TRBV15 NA TGTGCCACCAGCAGAAGCGAGGTTTACACAGATACGCAGTATTTT CATSRSEVYTDTQYF
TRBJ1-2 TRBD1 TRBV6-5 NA TGTGCCAGCGGCCGACAGGGGCTGGGCTATGGCTACACCTTC CASGRQGLGYGYTF
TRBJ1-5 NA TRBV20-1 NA TGCAGTGCTAGTCTGGGTAATCAGCCCCAGCATTTT CSASLGNQPQHF
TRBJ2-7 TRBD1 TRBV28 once TGTGCCAGCAGTCTCACAGGACAGGTCATCTACGAGCAGTACTTC CASSLTGQVIYEQYF
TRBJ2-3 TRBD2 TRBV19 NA TGTGCCAGTACCATACCCGGGAGGTCCGATACGCAGTATTTT CASTIPGRSDTQYF
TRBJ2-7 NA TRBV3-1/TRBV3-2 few TGTGCCAGCAGCCCGGGGAACTGGGCGAACGGCGAGCAGTACTTC CASSPGNWANGEQYF
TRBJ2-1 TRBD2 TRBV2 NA TGTGCCAGCAGACCCCTAGCGGGAGGAACAAATGAGCAGTTCTTC CASRPLAGGTNEQFF
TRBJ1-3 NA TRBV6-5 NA TGTGCCAGCAGTAACTTCAGGGACTCTGGAAACACCATATATTTT CASSNFRDSGNTIYF
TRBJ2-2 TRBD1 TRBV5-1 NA TGCGCCAGCAGCTATAGACAGGGGGCGGCCGGGGAGCTGTTTTTT CASSYRQGAAGELFF
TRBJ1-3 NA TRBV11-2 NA TGTGCCAGCAGCTTAGATAGGACGGGGCGAAGCTTCGGAAACACCATATATTTT CASSLDRTGRSFGNTIYF
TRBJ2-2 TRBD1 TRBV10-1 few TGCGCCAGCAGTGAGTCGAGACAGGGGACAACGAACACCGGGGAGCTGTTTTTT CASSESRQGTTNTGELFF
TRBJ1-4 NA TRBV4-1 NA TGCGCCAGCAGCCAAATTGCAACTAATGAAAAACTGTTTTTT CASSQIATNEKLFF
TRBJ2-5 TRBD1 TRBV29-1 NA TGCAGCGTCCTTCCGACAGGGGCCCAAGAGACCCAGTACTTC CSVLPTGAQETQYF
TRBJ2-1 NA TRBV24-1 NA TGTGCCACCAGTGATTTGCCAGCGAGATCCTACAATGAGCAGTTCTTC CATSDLPARSYNEQFF
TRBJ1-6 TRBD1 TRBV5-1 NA TGCGCCAGCAGCTTGGGGGACAGGGATTCACCCCTCCACTTT CASSLGDRDSPLHF
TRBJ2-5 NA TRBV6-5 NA TGTGCCAGCAGTTACCAGAGGACGTTCGGGGCCCAGTACTTC CASSYQRTFGAQYF
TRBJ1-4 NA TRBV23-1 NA TGCGCCAGCAGTCAGGAGAGCAGCGTGGAGAAGGAAAAACTGTTTTTT CASSQESSVEKEKLFF
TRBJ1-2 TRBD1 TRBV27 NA TGTGCCAGCAGTCCCGGACAGGGATCCATCTATGGCTACACCTTC CASSPGQGSIYGYTF
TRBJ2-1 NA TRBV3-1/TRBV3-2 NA TGTGCCAGCAGCCTTTGGACAGACGACAATGAGCAGTTCTTC CASSLWTDDNEQFF
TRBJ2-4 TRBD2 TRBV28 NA TGTGCCAGCCAAGGACTAGCGGGAGCCGGCATTCAGTACTTC CASQGLAGAGIQYF
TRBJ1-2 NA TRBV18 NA TGTGCCAGCTCACCCCCGGGACAAAGGGTCTACACCTTC CASSPPGQRVYTF
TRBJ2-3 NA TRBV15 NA TGTGCCACCAGCAGAGAGGGAGGACACCCAGATACGCAGTATTTT CATSREGGHPDTQYF
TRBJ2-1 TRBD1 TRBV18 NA TGTGCCAGCTCACCCACCGGGACAGCCGATTACTCGGCGTTCTTC CASSPTGTADYSAFF